This passage covers 13 T cell receptor beta chains from one sample sequenced in a study of T cells after yellow fever vaccination (dated by TCRdb to about 2019). The library was generated by 5' RACE. TCRdb names Illumina HiSeq 2500 as the instrument used. Clones were called with MiXCR by TCRdb after fastp trimmed the public reads at Q25, and only in-frame beta chains were retained. All rows with the same CDR3 protein become a single entry with the most common DNA and genes. This sample is represented by more than 350,000 distinct CDR3 sequences; around a tenth of them were singletons. The biggest ten clones account for roughly 18% of the sample. Reading the label with the study, this specimen's treatment or condition is: live attenuated yellow fever vaccine strain. This material consisted of PBMCs, taken on the day of the first yellow fever vaccination. The receptors come from a man aged 18-30 years who received the YFV17D yellow fever vaccine.

This clonotype turned up a few times. The CDR3 coding sequence is TGTGCCAGCAGCTTTGTGAAGGATACAGATACGCAGTATTTT. Amino acid sequence: CASSFVKDTDTQYF. The genes are TRBV5-4 and TRBJ2-3; no definite D call. Germline values: CDR1 SGHNT, CDR2 YYREEE (reference sequence). The length of the CDR3 is 14 residues. V was shortened by 2 bases and J by 3 bases, with 10 bases between the two germline ends.

The J gene is TRBJ2-7, the V gene TRBV28; D possibly uses TRBD1 or TRBD2 (5 bases each). CDR3 length: 14 residues. Trimming removed 4 bases at V and 3 bases at J, with 13 bases between. Germline V gene lookup returns CDR1 MDHEN and CDR2 SYDVKM. The CDR3 region has the DNA TGTGCCAGCAGTTCTCCCCCGGGGCACTACGAGCAGTACGTC. It specifies CASSSPPGHYEQYV.

J is TRBJ2-2 and V is TRBV20-1; no definite D call. The CDR3 totals 13 residues. V lost 0 bases and J lost 7, with 9 bases in between. CDR1 DFQATT and CDR2 SNEGSKA come from the germline V gene (reference sequence). The CDR3 protein is CSARDRLGGELFF. CDR3 sequence (DNA): TGCAGTGCTAGAGATAGGTTGGGCGGGGAGCTGTTTTTT.

The table lists this clonotype with a few counts. The chain recombines TRBV5-6 with TRBJ2-4; D gene ambiguous. The V gene lost 0 bases and the J gene lost 3 bases, with 10 bases spanning the gap. Germline V CDR1 and CDR2: SGHDT, YYEEEE. The CDR3 consists of 15 residues. The CDR3, as DNA: TGTGCCAGCAGCTTGGAAGGGTCTGTCAAAAACATTCAGTACTTC. It encodes CASSLEGSVKNIQYF.

The chain employs TRBV6-6 and TRBJ1-1; no reliable D call. CDR3 length: 13 amino acids. CDR1 and CDR2 (germline): MNHNY, SVGAGI (reference sequence). V shed 2 bases and J shed 4 bases, with 8 bases lying between them. CDR3: CASSYRAGTEAFF. The DNA of the CDR3 is TGTGCCAGCAGTTACAGGGCTGGCACTGAAGCTTTCTTT.

This clonotype was counted only a few times. This chain connects TRBV29-1 to TRBJ1-2, with a possible D match to TRBD1 (5 bases). The CDR3 is 15 amino acids. V shed 4 bases and J shed 3 bases, with 18 bases lying between them. The germline gives CDR1 SQVTM, CDR2 ANQGSEA. The CDR3 loop reads CSVGERDVPHYGYTF. CDR3 sequence (DNA): TGCAGCGTTGGTGAGAGGGACGTTCCGCACTATGGCTACACCTTC.

This clonotype has a count of ten or more. The chain carries TRBV28 and TRBJ2-1; the match to TRBD1 covers 8 bases. Germline V CDR1 and CDR2: MDHEN, SYDVKM. This CDR3 spans 13 amino acids. Trimming at V came to 8 bases and at J to 7 bases, leaving 7 bases not matched to a gene. CDR3 amino acids: CASAPGGRNEQFF. DNA for the CDR3: TGTGCCAGCGCTCCAGGGGGCCGGAATGAGCAGTTCTTC.

The V call is TRBV6-1, the J call TRBJ1-3, with no clear D. Trimming took 5 bases from V and 2 from J, leaving 13 bases between them. In germline, CDR1 is MNHNS, CDR2 SASEGT. This CDR3 spans 15 amino acids. This chain's CDR3 is CASSPRRLAGNTIYF. CDR3 DNA: TGTGCCAGCAGTCCCCGGCGTCTGGCTGGAAACACCATATATTTT.

The genes are TRBV20-1 and TRBJ2-7, with D possibly matching TRBD1 (5 bases). Germline V lookup: CDR1 DFQATT, CDR2 SNEGSKA (reference sequence). CDR3 length: 11 amino acids. The V end was cut by 6 bases, the J end by 4 bases, with 10 bases between. As DNA, the CDR3 is TGCAGTGCCCGCCGACAGTACGAGCAGTACGTC. Amino acid sequence: CSARRQYEQYV.

This clonotype was recorded a few times. This chain links TRBV20-1 with TRBJ2-1; TRBD1 matches at 9 bases. CDR1 and CDR2 from the germline V gene are DFQATT and SNEGSKA (reference sequence). V was clipped by 7 bases and J by 3 bases; unmatched bases: 13. CDR3 length equals 16 residues. This CDR3 reads CSVSTHRGRNYNEQFF. In nucleotides, the CDR3 is TGCAGTGTCAGTACACACAGGGGGCGCAACTACAATGAGCAGTTCTTC.

V gene TRBV10-3 combines with J gene TRBJ2-7; TRBD1 matches at 9 bases. Germline trimming cut 11 bases from V and 4 bases from J; bases unmatched to any gene: 15. This CDR3 region has 15 residues. Germline V gives CDR1 ENHRY, CDR2 SYGVKD. CDR3 in amino acids: CAVTAPGQGLYEQYF. The CDR3 region has the DNA TGTGCCGTCACAGCTCCGGGACAGGGCCTTTACGAGCAGTACTTC.

This clonotype was picked up a small number of times. V usage is TRBV4-1 and J usage is TRBJ1-1, with a possible D match to TRBD1 (5 bases). V was trimmed by 9 bases and J by 0 bases, leaving 14 bases between them. This CDR3 is built from 14 residues. Germline V gene sequence: CDR1 MGHRA, CDR2 YSYEKL. The CDR3: CASRGLTVNTEAFF. The DNA of the CDR3 is TGCGCCAGTCGGGGCCTAACAGTGAACACTGAAGCTTTCTTT.

In its sample, this clonotype was seen many times. The chain has TRBV12-3 or TRBV12-4 and TRBJ1-1, with D unresolved. This CDR3 region has 12 residues. Trimming removed 6 bases from V and 1 base from J, with 6 bases in between. The CDR3 loop is CASRNRNTEAFF. In nucleotides, the CDR3 is TGTGCCAGCAGAAACAGGAACACTGAAGCTTTCTTT.